The TCR beta chain under discussion was sequenced for a study of monozygotic twins with inflammatory bowel disease. General study findings and limits: IBD patients displayed reduced TCRbeta diversity (inverse Simpson) when set against healthy co-twins. Support was lacking for any single strong IBD-associated signal or clonotype. Concordance status among twins (concordant versus discordant) showed no link to repertoire similarity, possibly from limited power.

The CDR3 extends over 14 amino acids. Germline-derived CDR1 and CDR2 are SGHRS and YFSETQ. A word on this clonotype: The antigen is unknown.

TCRdb derives one entry per CDR3 protein from the 5' RACE reads, leaving out DNA. This table holds around 370,000 distinct CDR3 sequences. The source of this sequence is a human donor with ulcerative colitis or Crohn's disease, or a healthy co-twin of an affected twin (not recorded which). V gene TRBV5-1 combines with J gene TRBJ2-7; TCRdb designates TRBD2, a call that cannot be tested without DNA. Sequenced sample: blood. CDR3 region: CASSLGAGRYEQYF.